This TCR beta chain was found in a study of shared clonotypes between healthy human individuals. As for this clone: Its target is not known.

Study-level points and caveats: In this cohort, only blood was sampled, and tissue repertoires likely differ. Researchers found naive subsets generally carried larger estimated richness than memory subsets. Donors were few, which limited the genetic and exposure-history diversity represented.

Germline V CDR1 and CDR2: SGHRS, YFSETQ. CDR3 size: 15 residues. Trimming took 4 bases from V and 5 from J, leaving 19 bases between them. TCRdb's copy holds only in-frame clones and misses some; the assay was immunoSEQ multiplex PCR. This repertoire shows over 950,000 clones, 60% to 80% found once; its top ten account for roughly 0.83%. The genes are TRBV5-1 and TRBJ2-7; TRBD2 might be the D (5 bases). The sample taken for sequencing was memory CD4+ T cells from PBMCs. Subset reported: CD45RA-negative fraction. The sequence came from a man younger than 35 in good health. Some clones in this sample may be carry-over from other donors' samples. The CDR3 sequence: CASSPTVGVFNEQYF. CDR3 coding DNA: TGCGCCAGCAGCCCGACGGTGGGAGTATTCAACGAGCAGTACTTC.